The clone carrying this T cell receptor (beta chain) has a handful of counts. Its cognate antigen is unknown. Generation of TCR cDNA used 5'RACE template switching (which added a universal primer site and UMIs). TCRdb re-analysed the 5' RACE reads in MiXCR, keeping a single row per CDR3 protein. This sample has just under 600,000 distinct CDR3 sequences, with 13% found just once. The data were obtained in a study of T cells after yellow fever vaccination. Study as a whole: For low cell numbers, libraries were made with SMART-Seq v4 Ultra Low Input. Points from the study as a whole: Abundant clonotypes from the bulk population could contaminate FACS-sorted repertoires. Just a small share of clonotypes turned up in the CD4 compartment as well as the CD8 compartment.

V was cut by 4 bases and J by 5 bases, with 16 bases left in between. Germline V gene lookup returns CDR1 SGHRS and CDR2 YFSETQ. The CDR3 totals 15 residues. The sequence came from a man aged 25-45 years who received the YFV17D yellow fever vaccine. The sample here was PBMCs, taken on the day of the yellow fever booster vaccination. V gene TRBV5-1 combines with J gene TRBJ2-1; D might be TRBD1 (7 bases). The CDR3 DNA follows: TGCGCCAGCAGCCCAAACAGGGGAGGTGACAATGAGCAGTTCTTC. It encodes CASSPNRGGDNEQFF.